This passage covers 21 T cell receptor beta chains from one sample sequenced in a study of cytomegalovirus exposure and HLA in healthy donors. Generated by immunoSEQ multiplex PCR, the TCRdb table keeps only in-frame clones and is missing some. The top ten clones hold around 0.8% of a sample with approximately 300,000 clones, roughly 88% of them seen once. Sequenced material: PBMCs. Receptors originate from a woman younger than 30 in good health and CMV-seronegative.

The V and J genes are TRBV19 and TRBJ1-2; D not certain. The CDR3 spans 16 residues. Germline-derived CDR1 and CDR2 are LNHDA and SQIVND (reference sequence). Trimming pared 2 bases from V and 0 bases from J, leaving 13 bases between. The CDR3 protein is CASSIISGGANYGYTF. CDR3 DNA: TGTGCCAGTAGTATAATCTCCGGCGGAGCTAACTATGGCTACACCTTC.

The rearrangement joins TRBV9 to TRBJ1-2; a weak D match, TRBD1 (5 bases). Germline-derived CDR1 and CDR2 are SGDLS and YYNGEE. V shed 3 bases and J shed 3 bases, with 15 bases lying between them. This CDR3 comprises 15 residues. The CDR3 coding sequence is TGTGCCAGCAGCGGCACGGCGGGGACTCACTATGGCTACACCTTC. Translating gives CASSGTAGTHYGYTF.

The genes are TRBV4-2 and TRBJ2-1, with TRBD2 matching over 13 bases. V lost 0 bases to trimming and J lost 10 bases; unmatched junction nucleotides: 6. Germline values: CDR1 LGHNA, CDR2 YNFKEQ. The CDR3 covers 16 residues. The CDR3 DNA follows: TGTGCCAGCAGCCAAGAGATGGGACTAGCGGGAAGGGAGCAGTTCTTC. Encoded protein: CASSQEMGLAGREQFF.

The chain has TRBV9 and TRBJ2-7; 8 nucleotides align to TRBD2. With 3 bases clipped from V and 5 bases from J, the junction kept 13 bases outside the gene matches. Germline loops: CDR1 SGDLS, CDR2 YYNGEE. The CDR3 has 16 residues. The CDR3 coding sequence is TGTGCCAGCAGCGAGCCCCCCGGGAGGGAACGCCACGAGCAGTACTTC. Amino acids: CASSEPPGRERHEQYF.

J is TRBJ2-7 and V is TRBV6-5; D might be TRBD1 (6 bases). V lost 6 bases and J 0 bases, leaving 15 bases between the germline ends. The CDR3 totals 15 residues. Germline CDR1 is MNHEY and CDR2 is SVGAGI. The CDR3 spells CASRLQGPGSYEQYF. For the CDR3, the DNA is TGTGCCAGCAGGCTACAGGGCCCCGGCTCCTACGAGCAGTACTTC.

The rearrangement joins TRBV18 to TRBJ2-7; possibly TRBD2 for D (5 bases). V lost 3 bases and J 4 bases, leaving 16 bases between the germline ends. CDR3 length: 15 amino acids. Looked up from germline, CDR1 is KGHSH and CDR2 is LQKENI. DNA for the CDR3: TGTGCCAGCTCACCGGACGGACTTGGGATTTACGAGCAGTACTTC. Translation: CASSPDGLGIYEQYF.

This rearrangement joins TRBV7-6 to TRBJ2-6; D may be TRBD1 (5 bases). The CDR3 runs to 19 residues. Germline CDR1 reads SGHVS; CDR2 reads FNYEAQ. Trimming pared 1 base from V and 1 base from J, leaving 17 bases between. CDR3 region: CASSLVTDSFWSGANVLTF. CDR3 bases: TGTGCCAGCAGCTTAGTGACCGACAGTTTTTGGTCTGGGGCCAACGTCCTGACTTTC.

This chain links TRBV7-3 with TRBJ2-7; 11 bases map to TRBD2. The CDR3 loop spans 15 amino acids. Germline CDR1 reads SGHTA; CDR2 reads FQGTGA. After removal of 3 bases from V and 3 bases from J, the junction contained 4 bases not matched to a gene. CDR3 sequence (DNA): TGTGCCAGCAGCTTGCCGACTAGCGGGAACTACGAGCAGTACTTC. It codes for CASSLPTSGNYEQYF.

The rearrangement links TRBV28 to TRBJ1-2; TRBD1 matches 7 bases. Losses at the gene ends were 3 bases for V and 3 bases for J; bases not matched to a gene: 4. The CDR3 has 14 amino acids. The germline V gene has CDR1 MDHEN and CDR2 SYDVKM. This CDR3 reads CASSFEGAYYGYTF. The CDR3 nucleotides are TGTGCCAGCAGTTTTGAGGGGGCATACTATGGCTACACCTTC.

V and J are TRBV5-6 and TRBJ2-3, with 7 bases aligning to TRBD2. The germline CDR1 and CDR2 sequences are SGHDT and YYEEEE. The J segment lost 6 bases and the V segment lost 1 base, leaving 5 bases of the junction unmatched. The CDR3 has 14 residues. This CDR3 is CASSLRQGGDTQYF. The CDR3 region has the DNA TGTGCCAGCAGCTTGAGGCAGGGAGGGGATACGCAGTATTTT.

The chain couples TRBV27 to TRBJ2-7; tentatively, D is TRBD2 (5 bases). Trimming took 4 bases from V and 2 from J, leaving 15 bases between them. The CDR3 contains 15 residues. The V gene's germline CDR1 is MNHEY and CDR2 SMNVEV (reference sequence). CDR3 nucleotide sequence: TGTGCCAGCAGTTCCCCGACGGAGGAGACCTACGAGCAGTACTTC. This codes for CASSSPTEETYEQYF.

The V call is TRBV6-6, the J call TRBJ1-2; D is ambiguous. CDR3 length: 13 amino acids. Germline V gene lookup returns CDR1 MNHNY and CDR2 SVGAGI (reference sequence). Trimming shortened V by 6 bases and J by 8 bases, and 16 bases separated the two germline ends. CDR3 sequence reads: CASSPREGRGYTF. In nucleotides, the CDR3 is TGTGCCAGCAGCCCCCGGGAGGGAAGGGGCTACACCTTC.

The chain has TRBV11-2 and TRBJ1-3, with unresolved D. Trimming shortened V by 5 bases and J by 0 bases, and 20 bases separated the two germline ends. The CDR3 contains 18 residues. Looked up from germline, CDR1 is SGHAT and CDR2 is FQNNGV. The CDR3 DNA follows: TGTGCCAGCAGCCCTATTCGACGGTTGAGGGACTCTGGAAACACCATATATTTT. It codes for CASSPIRRLRDSGNTIYF.

The chain employs TRBV9 and TRBJ2-1; 9 nucleotides agree with TRBD2. CDR3 length: 15 amino acids. After removal of 4 bases from V and 5 bases from J, the junction contained 7 bases not matched to a gene. Germline V gene sequence: CDR1 SGDLS, CDR2 YYNGEE. CDR3 amino acids: CASSFRTSDNNEQFF. The CDR3 bases are TGTGCCAGCAGCTTCAGGACTAGCGACAACAATGAGCAGTTCTTC.

This chain connects TRBV9 to TRBJ1-2; a weak D match, TRBD1 (5 bases). The germline V and J ends were trimmed by 4 bases and 8 bases, with 15 bases remaining between them. The CDR3 contains 13 residues. CDR1 and CDR2 (germline): SGDLS, YYNGEE. The CDR3 sequence: CASSSPGNRGYTF. The DNA of the CDR3 is TGTGCCAGCAGCTCACCAGGGAACCGAGGCTACACCTTC.

The genes are TRBV6-5 and TRBJ1-1, with 7 bases matching TRBD1. The V and J ends lost 4 bases and 0 bases, in that order; junction bases with no gene match: 5. CDR3 length: 15 residues. Germline-derived CDR1 and CDR2 are MNHEY and SVGAGI. The CDR3 loop reads CASSFFGTVNTEAFF. The CDR3, as DNA: TGTGCCAGCAGTTTTTTCGGGACAGTGAACACTGAAGCTTTCTTT.

The V and J genes are TRBV4-1 and TRBJ1-4, with 9 positions matching TRBD1. The germline V gene has CDR1 MGHRA and CDR2 YSYEKL. The CDR3 contains 14 residues. V lost 4 bases to trimming and J lost 7 bases; unmatched junction nucleotides: 4. CDR3 DNA: TGCGCCAGCAGCCTGGGACAGGGCGGTGAAAAACTGTTTTTT. Translation: CASSLGQGGEKLFF.

The chain is built from TRBV4-3 and TRBJ1-5, with D perhaps matching TRBD1 (6 bases). Germline assignment: CDR1 LGHNA and CDR2 YSLEER. With 0 bases removed from V and 7 bases from J, the gap between germline ends came to 19 bases. The CDR3 sequence is 17 residues long. DNA for the CDR3: TGCGCCAGCAGCCAAGAGTGGGGACCCCAGGGGAACCAGCCCCAGCATTTT. Its protein product is CASSQEWGPQGNQPQHF.

The table lists this clone with a count of one. The chain is built from TRBV4-1 and TRBJ2-7; D not certain. This CDR3 contains 14 residues. The V end lost 1 base, the J end lost 3 bases, and 10 bases lay between the germline ends. CDR1 is MGHRA and CDR2 is YSYEKL in the germline V gene. The CDR3 DNA sequence: TGCGCCAGCAGCCAAGTTCACTCCTACTACGAGCAGTACTTC. Its translation: CASSQVHSYYEQYF.

This sequence joins TRBV12-2 and TRBJ2-3; TRBD2, the table's D call, was not compared with the DNA. TRBV12-2 is a pseudogene. The CDR3 runs 14 residues. CDR3 nucleotides: TGTGCAAGTCGCTTTTCCCCGCGGGGGGATACGCAGTATTTT. Residues: CASRFSPRGDTQYF.

The chain employs TRBV29-1 and TRBJ2-1; 9 bases agree with TRBD2. This CDR3 has 14 amino acids. CDR1 is SQVTM, CDR2 ANQGSEA, per germline. The trim removed 4 bases at V and 3 bases at J, leaving 4 bases unmatched. The DNA of the CDR3 is TGCAGCGTTGCTCTAGCGGGGAGCTACAATGAGCAGTTCTTC. This encodes CSVALAGSYNEQFF.